Listed below are T cell receptor beta chains from one sample, sequenced in a study of shared clonotypes between healthy human individuals. The method was immunoSEQ multiplex PCR; TCRdb's version includes in-frame clones alone and lacks a portion of them. The sample carries 2 million to 2.5 million clones, more than 90% recorded once. The sample taken for sequencing was naive CD4+ T cells sorted from blood. The receptor source for this set is a man younger than 35 in good health. CDR3s include the opening cysteine and the closing phenylalanine or tryptophan. Fields, in order: D gene, V gene, clone size, J gene, CDR3 DNA, CDR3 protein. A D gene is named only where the DNA matches it firmly. Only part of the rows carry a size: once, few, many, or a class if the clone is expanded.

D gene: TRBD2; V gene: TRBV30; clone size: -; J gene: TRBJ2-7; CDR3 DNA: TGTGCCTGGTCGGTGCTCAGGACTAGCGGGGGGATTCGCTACGAGCAGTACTTC; CDR3 protein: CAWSVLRTSGGIRYEQYF
D gene: -; V gene: TRBV18; clone size: -; J gene: TRBJ2-1; CDR3 DNA: TGTGCCAGCTCACCACAGTGGCAGGGCAATGAGCAGTTCTTC; CDR3 protein: CASSPQWQGNEQFF
D gene: TRBD2; V gene: TRBV4-2; clone size: -; J gene: TRBJ2-5; CDR3 DNA: TGTGCCAGCAGCCAAGGTGGACTAGCGGGGCGCGAGACCCAGTACTTC; CDR3 protein: CASSQGGLAGRETQYF
D gene: TRBD1; V gene: TRBV6-6; clone size: -; J gene: TRBJ2-7; CDR3 DNA: TGTGCCAGCAGTTACGGACAGGGTAGCTACGAGCAGTACTTC; CDR3 protein: CASSYGQGSYEQYF
D gene: TRBD1; V gene: TRBV30; clone size: -; J gene: TRBJ1-1; CDR3 DNA: TGTGCCTGGAGTGCACTGGACAGGGGGTCAAACACTGAAGCTTTCTTT; CDR3 protein: CAWSALDRGSNTEAFF
D gene: TRBD1; V gene: TRBV4-3; clone size: -; J gene: TRBJ1-2; CDR3 DNA: TGCGCCAGCAGCCAGGACAGGGGATTGGGAAACTATGGCTACACCTTC; CDR3 protein: CASSQDRGLGNYGYTF
D gene: -; V gene: TRBV2; clone size: -; J gene: TRBJ2-3; CDR3 DNA: TGTGCCAGCAGTGAAGCGGACCTATTCACAGATACGCAGTATTTT; CDR3 protein: CASSEADLFTDTQYF
D gene: -; V gene: TRBV2; clone size: -; J gene: TRBJ1-1; CDR3 DNA: TGTGCCAGCAGTGAAGGACTTAGGAACACTGAAGCTTTCTTT; CDR3 protein: CASSEGLRNTEAFF
D gene: -; V gene: TRBV5-1; clone size: -; J gene: TRBJ2-3; CDR3 DNA: TGCGCCAGCAGCTTGGGTAGGGGGGACACAGATACGCAGTATTTT; CDR3 protein: CASSLGRGDTDTQYF
D gene: TRBD1; V gene: TRBV30; clone size: -; J gene: TRBJ1-6; CDR3 DNA: TGTGCCTGTTCGGGACAGGCATATTCACCCCTCCACTTT; CDR3 protein: CACSGQAYSPLHF
D gene: TRBD1; V gene: TRBV19; clone size: -; J gene: TRBJ1-5; CDR3 DNA: TGTGCCAGTAGCCAACAGGGGTCCGCCAATCAGCCCCAGCATTTT; CDR3 protein: CASSQQGSANQPQHF
D gene: TRBD1; V gene: TRBV18; clone size: -; J gene: TRBJ1-2; CDR3 DNA: TGTGCCAGCTCGCCGCAACAGGGGGCTAGCTATGGCTACACCTTC; CDR3 protein: CASSPQQGASYGYTF
D gene: -; V gene: TRBV10-3; clone size: -; J gene: TRBJ1-2; CDR3 DNA: TGTGCCATCAGTCCACAACAGGGAAACTATGGCTACACCTTC; CDR3 protein: CAISPQQGNYGYTF
D gene: TRBD1; V gene: TRBV19; clone size: -; J gene: TRBJ2-7; CDR3 DNA: TGTGCCAGTAGTATAGCAACAGGGGGCGCATCCTACGAGCAGTACTTC; CDR3 protein: CASSIATGGASYEQYF
D gene: TRBD1; V gene: TRBV6-6; clone size: -; J gene: TRBJ2-7; CDR3 DNA: TGTGCCAGCAGTTACTCGGCAGGGGGAAACTACGAGCAGTACTTC; CDR3 protein: CASSYSAGGNYEQYF
D gene: TRBD2; V gene: TRBV4-3; clone size: -; J gene: TRBJ2-3; CDR3 DNA: TGCGCCAGCAGCCAAGCAGATAGCTGGACTAGCGGGAGAGGGCCAGATACGCAGTATTTT; CDR3 protein: CASSQADSWTSGRGPDTQYF
D gene: TRBD2; V gene: TRBV27; clone size: -; J gene: TRBJ2-7; CDR3 DNA: TGTGCCAGCAGTTCCCGGGGGGGCTACGAGCAGTACTTC; CDR3 protein: CASSSRGGYEQYF
D gene: -; V gene: TRBV6-5; clone size: -; J gene: TRBJ2-7; CDR3 DNA: TGTGCCAGCAGTTACGGGCCCCCCTACTCCTACGAGCAGTACTTC; CDR3 protein: CASSYGPPYSYEQYF
D gene: -; V gene: TRBV6-6; clone size: -; J gene: TRBJ2-7; CDR3 DNA: TGTGCCAGCAGTTACCTCGGACTTTACGAGCAGTACTTC; CDR3 protein: CASSYLGLYEQYF
D gene: TRBD1; V gene: TRBV6-5; clone size: once; J gene: TRBJ2-7; CDR3 DNA: TGTGCCAGCAGTTACCGGGACAGGGGACCGTACGAGCAGTACTTC; CDR3 protein: CASSYRDRGPYEQYF
D gene: -; V gene: TRBV10-1; clone size: -; J gene: TRBJ2-7; CDR3 DNA: TGCGCCAGCAGTGAGTCGGCCGGGGCCATGGAGAGAGGCGAGCAGTACTTC; CDR3 protein: CASSESAGAMERGEQYF
D gene: -; V gene: TRBV27; clone size: -; J gene: TRBJ2-5; CDR3 DNA: TGTGCCAGCAGTCCCCGACCCCAAGAGACCCAGTACTTC; CDR3 protein: CASSPRPQETQYF
D gene: -; V gene: TRBV10-1; clone size: -; J gene: TRBJ2-7; CDR3 DNA: TGCGCCAGCGGCGAGGGCAACGAGCAGTACTTC; CDR3 protein: CASGEGNEQYF
D gene: -; V gene: TRBV6-1; clone size: -; J gene: TRBJ1-6; CDR3 DNA: TGTGCCAGCAGTGTCGACCCGGGTTCACCCCTCCACTTT; CDR3 protein: CASSVDPGSPLHF
D gene: TRBD1; V gene: TRBV5-1; clone size: -; J gene: TRBJ2-7; CDR3 DNA: TGCGCCAGCAGTTTGGGGGCAGGGGGATACGAGCAGTACTTC; CDR3 protein: CASSLGAGGYEQYF
D gene: -; V gene: TRBV6-5; clone size: -; J gene: TRBJ1-4; CDR3 DNA: TGTGCCAGCATGTTAACCCCGTCAACTAATGAAAAACTGTTTTTT; CDR3 protein: CASMLTPSTNEKLFF
D gene: -; V gene: TRBV5-6; clone size: -; J gene: TRBJ1-1; CDR3 DNA: TGTGCCAGCAGCTTGACACGGACCGGTGAAGCTTTCTTT; CDR3 protein: CASSLTRTGEAFF
D gene: TRBD1; V gene: TRBV6-5; clone size: -; J gene: TRBJ1-4; CDR3 DNA: TGTGCCAGCAGTTACCTGACAGGGGGAGAAAAACTGTTTTTT; CDR3 protein: CASSYLTGGEKLFF
D gene: -; V gene: TRBV28; clone size: -; J gene: TRBJ1-6; CDR3 DNA: TGTGCCAGCAGTTTGGTCCAGGATAATTCACCCCTCCACTTT; CDR3 protein: CASSLVQDNSPLHF
D gene: -; V gene: TRBV6-6; clone size: -; J gene: TRBJ2-2; CDR3 DNA: TGTGCCAGCCGAGGCACTATTGCCGGGGAGCTGTTTTTT; CDR3 protein: CASRGTIAGELFF
D gene: -; V gene: TRBV11-3; clone size: -; J gene: TRBJ2-7; CDR3 DNA: TGTGCCAGCAGCCGTTTGGACTACGAGCAGTACTTC; CDR3 protein: CASSRLDYEQYF
D gene: -; V gene: TRBV21-1; clone size: -; J gene: TRBJ1-2; CDR3 DNA: TGTGCCAGCAGCAAAGGGGGCAGCGCTAACTATGGCTACACCTTC; CDR3 protein: CASSKGGSANYGYTF
D gene: TRBD2; V gene: TRBV5-1; clone size: -; J gene: TRBJ2-3; CDR3 DNA: TGCGCCAGCAAGCCGGGACTAGCCACAGATACGCAGTATTTT; CDR3 protein: CASKPGLATDTQYF
D gene: TRBD1; V gene: TRBV28; clone size: -; J gene: TRBJ1-4; CDR3 DNA: TGTGCCAGCAGTCGACAGGGTTGGACTAATGAAAAACTGTTTTTT; CDR3 protein: CASSRQGWTNEKLFF
D gene: -; V gene: TRBV10-1; clone size: -; J gene: TRBJ2-7; CDR3 DNA: TGCGCCAGTGCACGGAGCTCCTACGAGCAGTACTTC; CDR3 protein: CASARSSYEQYF
D gene: TRBD1; V gene: TRBV9; clone size: -; J gene: TRBJ1-1; CDR3 DNA: TGTGCCAGCAGCGTAGCCGGACAGGCGACTTTGAACACTGAAGCTTTCTTT; CDR3 protein: CASSVAGQATLNTEAFF
D gene: TRBD1; V gene: TRBV5-1; clone size: -; J gene: TRBJ2-7; CDR3 DNA: TGCGCCAGCAGCGTGCAAGGACAGGGGGCGGTTGAGCAGTACTTC; CDR3 protein: CASSVQGQGAVEQYF
D gene: TRBD2; V gene: TRBV27; clone size: -; J gene: TRBJ2-5; CDR3 DNA: TGTGCCAGCAGTCCCCGTGGTAGCGGGAGGGGGGAGACCCAGTACTTC; CDR3 protein: CASSPRGSGRGETQYF
D gene: -; V gene: TRBV6-5; clone size: once; J gene: TRBJ1-1; CDR3 DNA: TGTGCCAGCAGTTACACTACAGGTGAAGCTTTCTTT; CDR3 protein: CASSYTTGEAFF
D gene: -; V gene: TRBV2; clone size: -; J gene: TRBJ1-3; CDR3 DNA: TGTGCCAGCAGTGATGGGGGGCACTCTGGAAACACCATATATTTT; CDR3 protein: CASSDGGHSGNTIYF
D gene: -; V gene: TRBV5-1; clone size: -; J gene: TRBJ1-2; CDR3 DNA: TGCGCCAGCGCGGCTGGACAGAACTATGGCTACACCTTC; CDR3 protein: CASAAGQNYGYTF
D gene: -; V gene: TRBV2; clone size: once; J gene: TRBJ2-5; CDR3 DNA: TGTGCCAGCAGGCCCCAGGGGGAGACCCAGTACTTC; CDR3 protein: CASRPQGETQYF
D gene: -; V gene: TRBV19; clone size: -; J gene: TRBJ1-5; CDR3 DNA: TGTGCCAGTAGCCTTCGGGAGAGCAATCAGCCCCAGCATTTT; CDR3 protein: CASSLRESNQPQHF